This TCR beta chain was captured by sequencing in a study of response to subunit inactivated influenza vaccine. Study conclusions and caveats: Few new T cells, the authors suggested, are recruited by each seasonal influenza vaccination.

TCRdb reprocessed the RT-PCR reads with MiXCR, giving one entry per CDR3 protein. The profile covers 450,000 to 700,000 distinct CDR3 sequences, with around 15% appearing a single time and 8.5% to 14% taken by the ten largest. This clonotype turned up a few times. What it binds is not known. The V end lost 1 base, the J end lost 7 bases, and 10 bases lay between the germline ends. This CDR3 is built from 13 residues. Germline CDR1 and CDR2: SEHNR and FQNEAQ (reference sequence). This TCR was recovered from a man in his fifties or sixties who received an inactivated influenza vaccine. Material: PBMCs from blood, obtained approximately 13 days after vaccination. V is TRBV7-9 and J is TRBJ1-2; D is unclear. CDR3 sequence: CASSLGGISGYTF. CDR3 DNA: TGTGCCAGCAGCTTAGGAGGGATCTCTGGCTACACCTTC.